This T cell receptor beta chain stems from a study of blood T cell repertoires in COVID-19. The data were produced by immunoSEQ multiplex PCR, yet TCRdb's version contains in-frame clones alone and is incomplete. The sample lists 400,000 to 500,000 clones, 70% to 90% seen once, with under 1.5% in the top ten. This clone has more than one count but fewer than ten. This CDR3 comprises 19 residues. Trimming stripped 0 bases from V and 5 bases from J, with 23 bases between. Germline V gives CDR1 LNHNV, CDR2 YYDKDF (reference sequence). The specimen was peripheral blood. The sequence derives from a woman aged 25 to 39 with active or convalescent COVID-19. The rearrangement uses TRBV15 and TRBJ1-5; D is unresolved. The chain's CDR3 is CATSRDRDIILGWDQPQHF. Here the CDR3 DNA reads TGTGCCACCAGCAGAGATCGGGATATAATTCTAGGGTGGGATCAGCCCCAGCATTTT. The entire variable domain, with the rest obtained from reference TRBV15 and TRBJ1-5, is as follows: DAMVIQNPRYQVTQFGKPVTLSCSQTLNHNVMYWYQQKSSQAPKLLFHYYDKDFNNEADTPDNFQSRRPNTSFCFLDIRSPGLGDTAMYLCATSRDRDIILGWDQPQHFGDGTRLSIL.